Listed below are T cell receptor beta chains from one sample, sequenced in a study of cytomegalovirus exposure and HLA in healthy donors. Produced via immunoSEQ multiplex PCR; TCRdb's table is partial and in-frame only. The sample consists of about 130,000 clones, 80% to 90% of them appearing once. What was sequenced was PBMCs. The receptors were sampled from a woman between 40 and 55 years old in good health and CMV-seropositive. The CDR3 runs from the conserved cysteine through the conserved F or W. Fields, in order: J gene, V gene, clone size, D gene, CDR3 DNA, CDR3 protein. A D gene is named only where the DNA matches it firmly. The size of a clone is reported for some rows only, either as once, few or many, or as a class for expanded clones.

J gene: TRBJ1-1; V gene: TRBV28; clone size: .; D gene: TRBD1; CDR3 DNA: TGTGCCAGCAAGGACAGGGACACTGAAGCTTTCTTT; CDR3 protein: CASKDRDTEAFF
J gene: TRBJ2-7; V gene: TRBV9; clone size: .; D gene: TRBD2; CDR3 DNA: TGTGCCAGCAGCAATCTAGCGGGAGGGCACACGCAGTACTTC; CDR3 protein: CASSNLAGGHTQYF
J gene: TRBJ2-7; V gene: TRBV6-5; clone size: .; D gene: TRBD2; CDR3 DNA: TGTGCCAGCAGTGGCCGGGGACTAGCGGGATTGGGGCAGTACTTC; CDR3 protein: CASSGRGLAGLGQYF
J gene: TRBJ2-1; V gene: TRBV6-1; clone size: .; D gene: .; CDR3 DNA: TGTGCCAGCAAGCGGGTGGAAAGTTTCAATGAGCAGTTCTTC; CDR3 protein: CASKRVESFNEQFF
J gene: TRBJ1-1; V gene: TRBV2; clone size: .; D gene: .; CDR3 DNA: TGTGCCAGCAGTGATGGGGGGGGCACCGAAGCTTTCTTT; CDR3 protein: CASSDGGGTEAFF
J gene: TRBJ1-6; V gene: TRBV5-1; clone size: .; D gene: TRBD1; CDR3 DNA: TGCGCCAGCAGCTTGGAAAAGGGACAGACTAATTCACCCCTCCACTTT; CDR3 protein: CASSLEKGQTNSPLHF
J gene: TRBJ1-3; V gene: TRBV7-2; clone size: once; D gene: .; CDR3 DNA: TGTGCCAGCAGCTTAGCGGGGGGAACTGGAAACACCATATATTTT; CDR3 protein: CASSLAGGTGNTIYF
J gene: TRBJ2-5; V gene: TRBV5-1; clone size: .; D gene: .; CDR3 DNA: TGCGCCAGCAGCTTACCAGTCAGGGGAGAGACCCAGTACTTC; CDR3 protein: CASSLPVRGETQYF
J gene: TRBJ2-3; V gene: TRBV7-9; clone size: .; D gene: .; CDR3 DNA: TGTGCCAGCAGCTCCCTCGGGCGGGAGAGGGGGGGAGATACGCAGTATTTT; CDR3 protein: CASSSLGRERGGDTQYF
J gene: TRBJ1-2; V gene: TRBV28; clone size: .; D gene: .; CDR3 DNA: TGTGCCAGCAGTTTACCCCGGGAGCACGATTCCTATGGCTACACCTTC; CDR3 protein: CASSLPREHDSYGYTF
J gene: TRBJ1-1; V gene: TRBV19; clone size: .; D gene: .; CDR3 DNA: TGTGCCAGTAGTGCCAAGGGGGTGACAGGTTTAAACACTGAAGCTTTCTTT; CDR3 protein: CASSAKGVTGLNTEAFF
J gene: TRBJ2-1; V gene: TRBV7-6; clone size: once; D gene: TRBD2; CDR3 DNA: TGTGCCAGCAGCTTAGGCTCCACTAGCGAACCATACAATGAGCAGTTCTTC; CDR3 protein: CASSLGSTSEPYNEQFF
J gene: TRBJ2-7; V gene: TRBV6-6; clone size: .; D gene: .; CDR3 DNA: TGTGCCAGCAGTTCACTAGATACGAGGGGGGAGCAGTACTTC; CDR3 protein: CASSSLDTRGEQYF
J gene: TRBJ2-1; V gene: TRBV7-3; clone size: .; D gene: .; CDR3 DNA: TGTGCCAGCAGTAAGGACTCCGCGAGATACAATGAGCAGTTCTTC; CDR3 protein: CASSKDSARYNEQFF
J gene: TRBJ2-3; V gene: TRBV15; clone size: .; D gene: TRBD1; CDR3 DNA: TGTGCCACCAGCAGACTACCCCCCGGACAGGGCGCAGATACGCAGTATTTT; CDR3 protein: CATSRLPPGQGADTQYF
J gene: TRBJ2-1; V gene: TRBV7-9; clone size: .; D gene: TRBD2; CDR3 DNA: TGTGCCAGCAGCCCCCCTAGCGGGAGGGCCCCTTACAATGAGCAGTTCTTC; CDR3 protein: CASSPPSGRAPYNEQFF
J gene: TRBJ1-1; V gene: TRBV12-5; clone size: .; D gene: .; CDR3 DNA: TGTGCTAGTGAACCAGGGGCTTACACTGAAGCTTTCTTT; CDR3 protein: CASEPGAYTEAFF
J gene: TRBJ1-1; V gene: TRBV19; clone size: .; D gene: .; CDR3 DNA: TGTGCCAGTAGTAGCTACTCGGACACTGAAGCTTTCTTT; CDR3 protein: CASSSYSDTEAFF
J gene: TRBJ1-2; V gene: TRBV28; clone size: once; D gene: .; CDR3 DNA: TGTGCCGCCTCTCGTTCTGACAGCTATGGCTACACCTTC; CDR3 protein: CAASRSDSYGYTF
J gene: TRBJ2-5; V gene: TRBV7-2; clone size: .; D gene: TRBD1; CDR3 DNA: TGTGCCAGCAGCAGGACAGGGAAAGAGACCCAGTACTTC; CDR3 protein: CASSRTGKETQYF
J gene: TRBJ1-3; V gene: TRBV19; clone size: .; D gene: .; CDR3 DNA: TGTGCCAGTAAGGCAGGGGGAAACACCATATATTTT; CDR3 protein: CASKAGGNTIYF
J gene: TRBJ2-2; V gene: TRBV7-3; clone size: few; D gene: TRBD1; CDR3 DNA: TGTGCCAGCAGCCTCGAGTGGGACAGGGGTTGGACCACCGGGGAGCTGTTTTTT; CDR3 protein: CASSLEWDRGWTTGELFF
J gene: TRBJ1-4; V gene: TRBV7-2; clone size: few; D gene: TRBD1; CDR3 DNA: TGTGCCAGCAGCCCAAGGACAGGGGGGACGGAAAAACTGTTTTTT; CDR3 protein: CASSPRTGGTEKLFF
J gene: TRBJ1-3; V gene: TRBV9; clone size: .; D gene: TRBD1; CDR3 DNA: TGTGCCAGCAGCATTGGGACAGGGCTGGGAAACACCATATATTTT; CDR3 protein: CASSIGTGLGNTIYF
J gene: TRBJ1-1; V gene: TRBV6-5; clone size: .; D gene: .; CDR3 DNA: TGTGCCAGCAGTACTGGGGCTGATGAAGCTTTCTTT; CDR3 protein: CASSTGADEAFF
J gene: TRBJ2-1; V gene: TRBV6-1; clone size: .; D gene: TRBD2; CDR3 DNA: TGTGCCAGCAGTGAAGTCCGGACTAGCGGCTACAATGAGCAGTTCTTC; CDR3 protein: CASSEVRTSGYNEQFF
J gene: TRBJ2-7; V gene: TRBV2; clone size: .; D gene: TRBD1; CDR3 DNA: TGTGCCAGCCATCCAGCGTCGACAGGGGCGCTAACCTACGAGCAGTACTTC; CDR3 protein: CASHPASTGALTYEQYF
J gene: TRBJ2-1; V gene: TRBV2; clone size: .; D gene: .; CDR3 DNA: TGTGCCAGCAGTTCGCCCCCGGGTTTTAATGAGCAGTTCTTC; CDR3 protein: CASSSPPGFNEQFF
J gene: TRBJ1-2; V gene: TRBV7-9; clone size: .; D gene: TRBD1; CDR3 DNA: TGTGCCAGCAGCCGACCTGGACAGGGACGTGGCTACACCTTC; CDR3 protein: CASSRPGQGRGYTF
J gene: TRBJ2-1; V gene: TRBV7-3; clone size: .; D gene: TRBD2; CDR3 DNA: TGTGCCAGCAGCGCCTCCGGGACTAGTGACAATGAGCAGTTCTTC; CDR3 protein: CASSASGTSDNEQFF
J gene: TRBJ2-1; V gene: TRBV9; clone size: .; D gene: TRBD2; CDR3 DNA: TGTGCCAGCAACCCAGCGGGAGGCCTCTCCTACAATGAGCAGTTCTTC; CDR3 protein: CASNPAGGLSYNEQFF